The clone carrying this T cell receptor beta chain was detected ten times or more. The antigen remains undetermined. The CDR3 length is 11 residues. From germline, CDR1 is DFQATT and CDR2 SNEGSKA (reference sequence). Trimming removed 6 bases from V and 8 bases from J; junction bases left unmatched: 5. Per the original data handling: Sample TCR counts, which ranged from 23,224 to 690,600, had a median of 95,638. TCRdb analysed the RACE reads with MiXCR anew, one entry per CDR3 protein. These V and J calls originate from TCRdb's pipeline instead of the authors' own analysis. The sample lists about 90,000 distinct CDR3 sequences, about 10% occurring once. The data originate from a study of human T cells and chemical hapten exposure. Study details: Sensitization employed 2% DPC on roughly 2 cm by roughly 2 cm of upper inner arm skin. Per-sample TCR yield variability stemmed mainly from small pooled library volume differences. General observations from the study: Unchanged with DPC sensitization were TCRs above 1 in 1000 frequency.

The time point is: patch test 1, 2 weeks after DPC sensitization. Treatment here: therapeutic diphenylcyclopropenone sensitization with weekly scalp DPC. The sequence derives from a middle-aged man with alopecia areata. Some clones in this sample may be carry-over from other donors' samples. The rearrangement uses TRBV20-1 and TRBJ1-2; 8 bases match TRBD1. Sequences were derived from whole blood, sampled in connection with sensitization to the hapten diphenylcyclopropenone (DPC). CDR3 protein: CSAKTGEGYTF. CDR3 nucleotides: TGCAGTGCAAAGACAGGGGAAGGCTACACCTTC.